Given below is one TCR beta chain in context. The table lists this clone with a few counts. The target of this receptor is not known. Base-call qualities are not available, and no considerably larger clone is one nucleotide away. CD8 naive samples were CD45RO-negative cells positively selected for CCR7, giving a CD45RA+CCR7+ population that excluded TemRA cells. The donors were healthy, HIV-negative adults with no recently reported acute infections or vaccinations. All donors were Caucasian adults living in Nashville, Tennessee, USA. Blood was obtained by leukapheresis, after which PBMCs were separated by Ficoll-Histopaque density gradient centrifugation and cryopreserved in liquid nitrogen vapor phase. Purity and quantity of every magnetically sorted T cell population were checked by analytical flow cytometry. Each sorted fraction had its genomic DNA isolated and then quantified by UV absorbance on a Nanodrop 2000c.

The sample originates from a study of shared clonotypes between healthy human individuals (dated by TCRdb to 2020 to 2021). Regarding the study in general: The cohort comprised two women and a few men aged 18 to 49 years. For each donor, CD4 naive and CD4 memory were each given three plates, CD8 naive was given two plates, and CD8 memory was given one plate. To estimate repertoire size and how much clonotype sharing occurs between individuals, the study deeply sequenced the blood TCR repertoires of roughly 5 healthy adults. Libraries were prepared and TCR repertoires were sequenced by different laboratories using diverse techniques, in order to increase sequencing depth and limit assay-specific biases. Between about 0.9 and 9 billion PBMCs per donor were obtained by leukapheresis. Study-wide findings and limitations: Only blood was sampled, and tissue TCR repertoires likely differ from those in blood. Pairwise subsampling indicated that sequencing depth was expected to affect the degree of clonotype sharing among donors. Incomplete sequencing was indicated by rarefaction of sorted-subset datasets, despite the large sequencing depth. Across a few donors, around 5.4% of naive CD4, roughly 3.3% of naive CD8, around 2.1% of memory CD4, and under 0.45% of memory CD8 clonotypes were shared. Estimated clonotype richness was generally larger for naive than for memory subsets. Higher generation probabilities were observed for clonotypes shared by all four sorted-subset donors than for non-shared clonotypes. The small number of donors limited the genetic and exposure-history diversity represented.

Using the deep immunoSEQ assay, TCR CDR3 regions were amplified from genomic DNA by multiplex PCR. Genomic DNA extracted from each cell subset was distributed evenly over all wells of several immunoSEQ 96-well plates, and each plate served as one replicate. For sorted subsets, around 0.2 ug genomic DNA, equal to tens of thousands of T cell genomes, was loaded into each replicate PCR. Purified libraries were quantified with a Qubit 3.0 fluorometer, sized on a Bioanalyzer 2100, and re-quantified with the KAPA Library Quantification kit. Each immunoSEQ 96-well plate was sequenced on its own single-read 150-cycle Illumina NextSeq 550 flow cell. In the authors' own workflow: Because the immunoSEQ output included only junctional sequences and no quality scores, the filtering could not be the same as the filtering used for full-length reads. To assign V/J genes and CDR3, sequences were annotated using PyIR, a Python wrapper for IgBLAST v1.9, with IMGT germline references. Reads with weak V/J assignments (E-value above 1e-6), missing CDR3, stop codons, out-of-frame junctions, or ambiguous translated residues were removed. V3J clonotypes were defined as sequences sharing the same inferred V gene, J gene, and CDR3 amino acid sequence. Percentage overlap between repertoires was calculated by dividing the number of shared unique clonotypes by the size of the smaller repertoire. Repertoire richness was assessed with RTK rarefaction, the Chao1 estimator, and Recon v2.1 estimates of unobserved clonotypes. Generation probabilities were computed with OLGA for all TCRbeta clonotypes obtained by the gDNA method from four donors. The immuneACCESS repertoire file appears here via TCRdb, limited to in-frame rearrangements. These files lack a portion of the clones; in checked studies, under half of the deficit traces to unresolved V genes, and the cause of the others is not known. V, J and clone size are taken as reported in that table, and D and trimming were inferred from the DNA itself. This sample holds approximately 2,000,000 clones; just under 95% were observed only once. The top ten constitute 1.5% to 2% of the sample.

Relative to germline, V is missing 2 bases and J is missing 0 bases, with 3 bases of the junction outside any gene match. Spanning cysteine to phenylalanine, the CDR3 consists of 14 amino acids. CDR3 DNA only is kept here, 42 bases in frame from base 1. CDR1 is given as GTSNPN and CDR2 as SVGIG, both from the germline V gene (reference sequence). The clonotype originates from a man younger than 35 in good health. Some clones in this sample may be carry-over from other donors' samples. The V and J segments used are TRBV30 and TRBJ1-1; a stretch of 7 junction bases matches TRBD1. What was sequenced was naive CD8+ T cells from PBMCs. The cell subset or site label on this specimen signifies: CD45RA+CCR7+. CDR3 loop: CAWSWDSMNTEAFF. The bases are TGTGCCTGGAGTTGGGACAGCATGAACACTGAAGCTTTCTTT.